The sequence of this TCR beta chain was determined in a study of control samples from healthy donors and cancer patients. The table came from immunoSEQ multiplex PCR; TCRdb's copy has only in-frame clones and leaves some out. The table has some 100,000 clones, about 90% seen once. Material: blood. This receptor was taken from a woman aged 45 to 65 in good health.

The chain's CDR3 is CASSYSNQGKGQPQHF. CDR3 DNA sequence: TGTGCCAGCAGTTACTCGAACCAGGGGAAGGGACAGCCCCAGCATTTT. The rearrangement uses TRBV6-6 and TRBJ1-5; weak D call: TRBD1 (6 bases). CDR3 length: 16 residues. V shed 0 bases and J shed 7 bases, with 16 bases lying between them. Germline V lookup: CDR1 MNHNY, CDR2 SVGAGI (reference sequence).